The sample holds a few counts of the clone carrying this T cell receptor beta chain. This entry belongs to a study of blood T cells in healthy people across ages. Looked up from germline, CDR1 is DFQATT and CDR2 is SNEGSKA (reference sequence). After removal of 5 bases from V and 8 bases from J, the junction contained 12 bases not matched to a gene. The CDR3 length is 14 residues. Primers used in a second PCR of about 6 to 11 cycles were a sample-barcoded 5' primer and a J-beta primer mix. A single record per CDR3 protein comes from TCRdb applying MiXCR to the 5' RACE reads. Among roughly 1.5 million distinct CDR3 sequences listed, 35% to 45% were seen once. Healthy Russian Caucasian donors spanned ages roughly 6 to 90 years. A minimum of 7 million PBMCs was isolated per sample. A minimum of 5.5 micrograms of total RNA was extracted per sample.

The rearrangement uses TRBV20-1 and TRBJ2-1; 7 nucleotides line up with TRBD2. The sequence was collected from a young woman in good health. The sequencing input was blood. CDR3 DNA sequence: TGCAGTGCTCCGCAGCGGGGTCGTAACCATGAGCAGTTCTTC. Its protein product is CSAPQRGRNHEQFF.